The 32 T cell receptor beta chains below all came from one sample that was sequenced in a study of blood T cell repertoires in COVID-19. Assay used: immunoSEQ multiplex PCR; TCRdb lists only in-frame clones, some missing. The sample gives 430,000 or so clones, roughly 90% of which show up once; over 1.5% is in the top ten. The sequenced material came from PBMCs or T cells enriched from blood (not recorded which). The receptors were gathered from a woman in her forties who had recovered from COVID-19.

The chain joins TRBV24-1 to TRBJ1-5, with 10 bases aligning to TRBD1. CDR3 size: 15 residues. The trim removed 9 bases at V and 4 bases at J, leaving 8 bases unmatched. Germline lookup yields CDR1 KGHDR and CDR2 SFDVKD. The CDR3 bases are TGTGCCACCCGAGCCGGGACAGGGGATAATCAGCCCCAGCATTTT. It encodes CATRAGTGDNQPQHF.

About this clone itself: The same CDR3 can be traced to other DNA sequences in this sample. CDR3 coding DNA: TGTGCCAGCAGCTTAGCGTCAGGGACTAGCGGGAGTAGCGAGACCCAGTACTTC. It is translated as CASSLASGTSGSSETQYF. This chain links TRBV7-2 with TRBJ2-5, with TRBD2 matching over 14 bases. V shed 0 bases and J 5 bases; nucleotides not matched to a gene: 8. Germline lookup yields CDR1 SGHTA and CDR2 FQGNSA. CDR3 length equals 18 residues.

V and J are TRBV5-5 and TRBJ2-7; 9 bases line up with TRBD1. The CDR3 is made up of 18 amino acids. CDR1 is SGHKS and CDR2 is YYEKEE in the germline V gene (reference sequence). After removal of 1 base from V and 5 bases from J, the junction contained 16 bases not matched to a gene. The CDR3 DNA is TGTGCCAGCAGCTTGTTGGGTGGACCGGGACAGGGTGCCAACGAGCAGTACTTC. Protein sequence: CASSLLGGPGQGANEQYF.

The V and J genes are TRBV5-6 and TRBJ1-5; D remains unclear. Germline V lookup: CDR1 SGHDT, CDR2 YYEEEE. This CDR3 has 18 residues. Trimming removed 0 bases from V and 3 bases from J, with 19 bases in between. CDR3 residues: CASSLARSGMVSNQPQHF. The CDR3 region has the DNA TGTGCCAGCAGCTTGGCCAGATCGGGGATGGTATCCAATCAGCCCCAGCATTTT. The full variable domain, completed using reference TRBV5-6 and TRBJ1-5, is DAGVTQSPTHLIKTRGQQVTLRCSPKSGHDTVSWYQQALGQGPQFIFQYYEEEERQRGNFPDRFSGHQFPNYSSELNVNALLLGDSALYLCASSLARSGMVSNQPQHFGDGTRLSIL.

This clone was seen more than once but under ten times. The chain couples TRBV12-5 to TRBJ1-1, with 8 bases fitting TRBD1. V shed 5 bases, J shed 4 bases, and the junction held 12 bases outside the gene matches. Looked up from germline, CDR1 is LGHNT and CDR2 is FRNRAP. There are 16 residues in the CDR3. CDR3 loop: CASGDDRGEGSTEAFF. The CDR3 DNA reads as TGTGCTAGTGGTGACGACAGGGGCGAAGGTAGCACTGAAGCTTTCTTT.

V and J are TRBV11-2 and TRBJ1-1, with D uncertain. V gave up 3 bases and J gave up 3 bases, with 17 bases separating them. The CDR3 totals 16 residues. From germline, CDR1 is SGHAT and CDR2 FQNNGV. CDR3 DNA: TGTGCCAGCAGCTTTCCGCAGGATGAGATGGACACTGAAGCTTTCTTT. Amino acid sequence: CASSFPQDEMDTEAFF.

V is TRBV18 and J is TRBJ1-1; a weak D match, TRBD1 (5 bases). The V gene lost 3 bases and the J gene lost 2 bases, with 10 bases spanning the gap. CDR1 KGHSH and CDR2 LQKENI come from the germline V gene. The CDR3 covers 14 residues. In nucleotides, the CDR3 is TGTGCCAGCTCACCCCCCGGACACAACACTGAAGCTTTCTTT. Protein: CASSPPGHNTEAFF.

V usage is TRBV7-9 and J usage is TRBJ2-7; 9 nucleotides match TRBD2. The V gene's germline CDR1 is SEHNR and CDR2 FQNEAQ (reference sequence). V lost 4 bases, J lost 6 bases, and 13 bases stayed unmatched. CDR3 length: 16 residues. The CDR3 protein is CASSYLKPGLASEQYF. Written as DNA, the CDR3 is TGTGCCAGCAGCTACCTCAAGCCGGGACTAGCAAGCGAGCAGTACTTC. The full variable domain, with the rest looked up from reference TRBV7-9 and TRBJ2-7, is DTGVSQNPRHKITKRGQNVTFRCDPISEHNRLYWYRQTLGQGPEFLTYFQNEAQLEKSRLLSDRFSAERPKGSFSTLEIQRTEQGDSAMYLCASSYLKPGLASEQYFGPGTRLTVT.

The rearrangement uses TRBV7-9 and TRBJ1-5, with 7 bases fitting TRBD1. Germline CDR1 reads SEHNR; CDR2 reads FQNEAQ (reference sequence). CDR3 length: 16 amino acids. The V gene end was trimmed by 5 bases and the J gene end by 10 bases; junction bases not matched to a gene: 17. CDR3: CASSGTGTDGSGPQHF. CDR3 bases: TGTGCCAGCAGCGGGACCGGGACAGACGGGAGTGGACCCCAGCATTTT.

This clone was counted once. The J gene is TRBJ1-1, the V gene TRBV7-2, with D unresolved. CDR1 and CDR2 (germline): SGHTA, FQGNSA. Trimming shortened V by 0 bases and J by 4 bases, and 9 bases separated the two germline ends. The CDR3 runs to 14 residues. CDR3 sequence reads: CASSLAAVATEAFF. The DNA of the CDR3 is TGTGCCAGCAGCTTAGCGGCGGTAGCCACTGAAGCTTTCTTT.

The V gene is TRBV13, the J gene TRBJ1-5; tentative D call: TRBD1 (5 bases). The CDR3 totals 14 residues. V lost 5 bases and J lost 4, with 12 bases in between. Germline CDR1 and CDR2: PRHDT and FYEKMQ (reference sequence). The chain's CDR3 is CASSQGQGNQPQHF. CDR3 in DNA: TGTGCCAGCAGCCAAGGGCAGGGAAATCAGCCCCAGCATTTT.

This clone occurred once. J is TRBJ2-7 and V is TRBV7-2, with 8 bases matching TRBD2. The junction had 7 bases not matched to a gene; V was cut back by 4 bases and J by 2 bases. CDR1 and CDR2 from the germline V gene are SGHTA and FQGNSA. The CDR3 is 15 amino acids. The CDR3 DNA sequence: TGTGCCAGCAGCTATATAGCGGGAACGGCCTACGAGCAGTACTTC. It specifies CASSYIAGTAYEQYF.

V and J are TRBV3-1 (or the pseudogene TRBV3-2) and TRBJ1-5; D possibly corresponds to TRBD1 (5 bases). CDR3 length: 15 amino acids. The V end lost 0 bases, the J end lost 7 bases, and 13 bases lay between the germline ends. Germline V lookup: CDR1 LGHDT, CDR2 YNNKEL (reference sequence). The CDR3 DNA sequence: TGTGCCAGCAGCCAAGAGGGAGGGGAAGAACAGCCCCAGCATTTT. Translated, it gives CASSQEGGEEQPQHF.

Only a few counts were recorded for this clone. CDR3 residues: CATSTETAGEAFF. DNA for the CDR3: TGCGCCACCTCGACCGAAACGGCAGGGGAAGCTTTCTTT. This chain uses TRBV5-1 with TRBJ1-1, with TRBD1 as a possible D gene (5 bases). The V end lost 9 bases, the J end lost 8 bases, and 20 bases lay between the germline ends. The CDR3 covers 13 residues. CDR1 and CDR2 from the germline V gene are SGHRS and YFSETQ.

In its sample, this clone was seen once. This chain connects TRBV7-6 to TRBJ2-5, with 8 positions matching TRBD1. Germline V CDR1 and CDR2: SGHVS, FNYEAQ. The CDR3 is 15 residues long. V lost 5 bases to trimming and J lost 1 base; unmatched junction nucleotides: 6. The CDR3 here is CASSPTGGFQETQYF. CDR3 in DNA: TGTGCCAGCAGCCCTACAGGGGGGTTCCAAGAGACCCAGTACTTC.

This clone was seen once. V is TRBV29-1 and J is TRBJ1-1; maybe TRBD1 (5 bases). This CDR3 comprises 14 residues. Trimming shortened V by 0 bases and J by 8 bases, and 16 bases separated the two germline ends. Germline CDR1 and CDR2: SQVTM and ANQGSEA. The CDR3: CSVEEGTVEGEAFF. In DNA, the CDR3 is TGCAGCGTTGAAGAAGGGACCGTGGAGGGAGAAGCTTTCTTT.

The sample holds one count of this clone. This chain links TRBV12-5 with TRBJ2-1; D is uncertain. Germline CDR1 reads LGHNT; CDR2 reads FRNRAP. This CDR3 contains 14 residues. V was trimmed by 1 base and J by 5 bases, leaving 9 bases between them. In nucleotides, the CDR3 is TGTGCTAGTGGTTTGGGGCTTGGAGACAATGAGCAGTTCTTC. Translation gives CASGLGLGDNEQFF.

A few counts support this clone. The rearrangement links TRBV4-3 to TRBJ1-5, with D possibly matching TRBD1 (5 bases). V was clipped by 4 bases and J by 2 bases, with 24 bases between them. Germline values: CDR1 LGHNA, CDR2 YSLEER. This CDR3 spans 19 amino acids. The CDR3 here is CASSLGDSQMGGGNQPQHF. The CDR3 DNA is TGCGCCAGCAGCCTAGGGGACTCCCAAATGGGAGGGGGCAATCAGCCCCAGCATTTT.

This chain uses TRBV5-8 with TRBJ1-1; TRBD1 aligns across 9 bases. The CDR3 contains 13 residues. V lost 5 bases to trimming and J lost 3 bases; unmatched junction nucleotides: 2. The germline V gene has CDR1 SGHTS and CDR2 YDEGEE. This CDR3 is CASSRDRDTEAFF. As DNA, the CDR3 is TGTGCCAGCAGTCGGGACAGGGACACTGAAGCTTTCTTT.

The rearrangement uses TRBV19 and TRBJ1-4; no reliable D call. Trimming stripped 7 bases from V and 8 bases from J, with 8 bases between. This CDR3 is built from 11 residues. Germline V gives CDR1 LNHDA, CDR2 SQIVND (reference sequence). CDR3 sequence reads: CASNREEKLFF. CDR3 bases: TGTGCCAGTAACAGAGAAGAAAAACTGTTTTTT.

The chain combines TRBV9 with TRBJ2-5, with 7 bases aligning to TRBD1. Germline values: CDR1 SGDLS, CDR2 YYNGEE. The CDR3 has 14 amino acids. The J segment lost 5 bases and the V segment lost 4 bases, leaving 8 bases of the junction unmatched. In nucleotides, the CDR3 is TGTGCCAGCAGCACCGGACAGGCTGGGGAGACCCAGTACTTC. Translated, it gives CASSTGQAGETQYF.

This chain connects TRBV30 to TRBJ2-1; 10 bases are shared with TRBD2. There are 14 residues in the CDR3. The V gene end was trimmed by 4 bases and the J gene end by 2 bases; junction bases not matched to a gene: 2. Per germline, CDR1 GTSNPN and CDR2 SVGIG (reference sequence). CDR3: CAWNLAGAYNEQFF. CDR3 bases: TGTGCCTGGAACCTAGCGGGAGCCTACAATGAGCAGTTCTTC.

This chain uses TRBV7-2 with TRBJ1-2; D gene uncertain. The V gene's germline CDR1 is SGHTA and CDR2 FQGNSA. Between the trimmed V and J ends, which lost 5 bases and 0 bases, there was a span of 7 bases. This CDR3 has 13 residues. CDR3 loop: CASSLVANYGYTF. The CDR3 DNA reads TGTGCCAGCAGCCTAGTAGCTAACTATGGCTACACCTTC.

The chain employs TRBV29-1 and TRBJ1-3; D is unclear. The CDR3 loop spans 13 amino acids. Trimming took off 4 bases at V and 4 bases at J, with 11 bases between the two ends. Germline CDR1 SQVTM, CDR2 ANQGSEA. Written as DNA, the CDR3 is TGCAGCGTTGTTATTAGCATCGGAAACACCATATATTTT. This gives the protein CSVVISIGNTIYF.

Details on this clone: In the same sample, other DNA sequences code for this CDR3. The V and J genes are TRBV5-1 and TRBJ2-7; unclear D gene. Trimming removed 0 bases from V and 0 bases from J, with 7 bases in between. CDR1 is SGHRS and CDR2 is YFSETQ in the germline V gene. This CDR3 contains 14 residues. CDR3 DNA: TGCGCCAGCAGCTTGGGCGGTAGCTCCTACGAGCAGTACTTC. As protein: CASSLGGSSYEQYF.

This chain links TRBV10-3 with TRBJ1-1; D may be TRBD1 (5 bases). The CDR3 is made up of 12 amino acids. The V end lost 1 base, the J end lost 10 bases, and 10 bases lay between the germline ends. Germline V gene sequence: CDR1 ENHRY, CDR2 SYGVKD. CDR3 nucleotides: TGTGCCATCAGTGAGTTCGGGCAGGGAGCTTTCTTT. Its protein is CAISEFGQGAFF.

The V and J genes are TRBV6-2 or TRBV6-3 and TRBJ2-1, with 7 bases matching TRBD1. This CDR3 spans 15 amino acids. Germline assignment: CDR1 MNHEY and CDR2 SVGEGT. Unmatched junction bases numbered 10, after V lost 7 bases and J lost 4 bases. Here the CDR3 DNA reads TGTGCCAGCATCCCCGACAGGGAAAGGTACAATGAGCAGTTCTTC. It yields the protein CASIPDRERYNEQFF.

The chain joins TRBV6-6 to TRBJ1-3; D uncertain. This CDR3 spans 14 amino acids. CDR1 MNHNY and CDR2 SVGAGI come from the germline V gene (reference sequence). V was clipped by 10 bases and J by 0 bases, with 13 bases between them. CDR3 nucleotides: TGTGCCACCCAAAAGGGAGACTCTGGAAACACCATATATTTT. The encoded protein is CATQKGDSGNTIYF.

This chain connects TRBV4-1 to TRBJ1-4, with TRBD1 as a possible D gene (5 bases). CDR1 MGHRA and CDR2 YSYEKL come from the germline V gene. V lost 5 bases and J lost 3, with 28 bases in between. There are 20 residues in the CDR3. CDR3 residues: CASSNIGISGRGDANEKLFF. The CDR3 DNA sequence: TGCGCCAGCAGCAATATTGGGATTTCGGGGCGGGGAGACGCTAATGAAAAACTGTTTTTT.

The CDR3 DNA is TGTGCCAGCAGTTCCGGGACAGGGTTTAACGGGGAGCTGTTTTTT. This encodes CASSSGTGFNGELFF. The V gene is TRBV11-3, the J gene TRBJ2-2; 9 positions agree with TRBD1. Germline assignment: CDR1 SGHNT and CDR2 YENEEA. CDR3 size: 15 residues. V was clipped by 6 bases and J by 7 bases; unmatched bases: 9.

The chain uses TRBV29-1 and TRBJ1-1; the D is unclear. The length of the CDR3 is 13 residues. Germline CDR1 reads SQVTM; CDR2 reads ANQGSEA. Trimming cost V 6 bases and J 1 base, with 12 bases left between them. This chain's CDR3 is CSVQQSRNTEAFF. The CDR3 region has the DNA TGCAGCGTACAACAGAGCCGGAACACTGAAGCTTTCTTT.

The chain combines TRBV6-5 with TRBJ2-2, with D possibly being TRBD1 (5 bases). CDR1 is MNHEY, CDR2 SVGAGI, per germline. The CDR3 is made up of 13 amino acids. Trimming took off 8 bases at V and 4 bases at J, with 11 bases between the two ends. CDR3 in amino acids: CASRRQPTGELFF. The CDR3 coding sequence is TGTGCCAGCCGGAGACAGCCCACCGGGGAGCTGTTTTTT.